Below, one TCR beta chain is given with its context. The data were produced by immunoSEQ multiplex PCR, yet TCRdb's version contains in-frame clones alone and is incomplete. The sample carries around 11,000 clones, 80% to 90% recorded once. This sample is part of a study of PD-1 and CTLA-4 blockade in melanoma. Germline V lookup: CDR1 GTSNPN, CDR2 SVGIG (reference sequence). V lost 1 base and J lost 8, with 20 bases in between. This CDR3 is built from 15 residues. The chain carries TRBV30 and TRBJ1-2, with D tentatively TRBD1 (6 bases). Sample: CD8+ T cells from peripheral blood, taken from a patient given anti-PD-1 treatment. The TCR originated in a human donor with melanoma. CDR3 sequence: CAWSALGGRVEGYTF. Here the CDR3 DNA reads TGTGCCTGGAGTGCCCTTGGGGGGCGCGTCGAAGGCTACACCTTC.